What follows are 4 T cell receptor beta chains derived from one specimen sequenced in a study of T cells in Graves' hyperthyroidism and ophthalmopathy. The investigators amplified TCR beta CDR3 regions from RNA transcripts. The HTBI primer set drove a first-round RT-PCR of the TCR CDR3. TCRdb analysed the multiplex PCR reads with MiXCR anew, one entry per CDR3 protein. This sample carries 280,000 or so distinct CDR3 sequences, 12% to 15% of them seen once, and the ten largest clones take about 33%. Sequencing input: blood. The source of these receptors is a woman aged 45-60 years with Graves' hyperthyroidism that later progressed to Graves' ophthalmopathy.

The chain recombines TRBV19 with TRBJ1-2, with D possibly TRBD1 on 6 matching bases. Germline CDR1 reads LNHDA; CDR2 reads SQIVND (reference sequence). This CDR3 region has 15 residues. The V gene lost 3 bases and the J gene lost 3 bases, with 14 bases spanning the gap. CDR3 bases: TGTGCCAGTAGTATCGGCAGGGGCCTGGACTATGGCTACACCTTC. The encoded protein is CASSIGRGLDYGYTF.

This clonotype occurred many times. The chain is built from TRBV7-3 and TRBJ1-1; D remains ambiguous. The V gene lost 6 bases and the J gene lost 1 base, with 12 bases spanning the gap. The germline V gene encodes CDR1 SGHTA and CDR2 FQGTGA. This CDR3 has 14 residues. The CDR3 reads CASSSRLENTEAFF. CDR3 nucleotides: TGTGCCAGCAGTTCTAGACTCGAGAACACTGAAGCTTTCTTT.

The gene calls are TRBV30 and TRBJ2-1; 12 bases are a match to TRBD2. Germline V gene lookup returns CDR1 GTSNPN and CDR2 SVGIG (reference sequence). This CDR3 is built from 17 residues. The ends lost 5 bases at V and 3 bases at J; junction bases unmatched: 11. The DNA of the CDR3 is TGTGCCTGGGAATCTAGCGGGAGGGCCGAGTTCTACAATGAGCAGTTCTTC. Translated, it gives CAWESSGRAEFYNEQFF.

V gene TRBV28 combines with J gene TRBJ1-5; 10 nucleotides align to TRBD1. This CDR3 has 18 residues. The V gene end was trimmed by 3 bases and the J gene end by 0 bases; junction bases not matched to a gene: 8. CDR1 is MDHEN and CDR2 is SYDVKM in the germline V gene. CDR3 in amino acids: CASSFPGTGVGSNQPQHF. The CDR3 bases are TGTGCCAGCAGTTTCCCCGGGACAGGGGTCGGTAGCAATCAGCCCCAGCATTTT.